The next 27 T cell receptor beta chains were all read from a single sample in a study of control samples from healthy donors and cancer patients (TCRdb year 2020). The library was generated by the immunoSEQ multiplex PCR assay. TCRdb obtained this table from immuneACCESS and retained in-frame rearrangements with V and J assigned. These tables miss some clones; where compared with another copy, unresolved V genes account for less than half of the shortfall, and the remainder is unexplained. This sample has over 90,000 clones in its table, and about 89% of those were observed once. The ten top clones hold about 20% of the sample. The sample comprised PBMCs. The origin of the receptors is a man between 60 and 75 years old with lung cancer.

This clone came up once. The chain joins TRBV6-5 to TRBJ2-5; D call uncertain. Germline V CDR1 and CDR2: MNHEY, SVGAGI. Trimming took 7 bases from V and 3 from J, leaving 6 bases between them. This CDR3 is 11 amino acids long. CDR3 nucleotides: TGTGCCAGCACGGAAGAAGAGACCCAGTACTTC. Translating gives CASTEEETQYF.

V usage is TRBV10-3 and J usage is TRBJ2-2, with 7 bases lining up with TRBD1. Per the germline V gene, CDR1 is ENHRY and CDR2 is SYGVKD. This CDR3 has 17 amino acids. V dropped 0 bases and J dropped 1; count of bases not matched to a gene: 5. The chain's CDR3 is CAISESWNRGNTGELFF. The CDR3, as DNA: TGTGCCATCAGTGAGTCGTGGAACAGGGGGAACACCGGGGAGCTGTTTTTT.

Only one count was recorded for this clone. The chain is built from TRBV4-1 and TRBJ1-2; D may be TRBD1 (5 bases). CDR3 size: 13 residues. CDR1 is MGHRA, CDR2 YSYEKL, per germline. The V end lost 3 bases, the J end lost 6 bases, and 11 bases lay between the germline ends. CDR3: CASSQGPGDGYTF. The DNA of the CDR3 is TGCGCCAGCAGCCAGGGGCCAGGAGATGGCTACACCTTC.

For the CDR3, the DNA is TGTGCCAGCAGCCAATTAACTACAGGGGCCGCGGGCTACACCTTC. It yields the protein CASSQLTTGAAGYTF. V gene TRBV3-1 (or the pseudogene TRBV3-2) combines with J gene TRBJ1-2; 7 positions agree with TRBD1. The V gene end was trimmed by 2 bases and the J gene end by 8 bases; junction bases not matched to a gene: 11. CDR1 and CDR2 from the germline V gene are LGHDT and YNNKEL (reference sequence). This CDR3 comprises 15 residues.

The chain couples TRBV5-6 to TRBJ2-5; D remains unclear. V gave up 4 bases and J gave up 4 bases, with 8 bases separating them. This CDR3 is 12 amino acids long. In germline, CDR1 is SGHDT, CDR2 YYEEEE. The CDR3 region is CASSPFGETQYF. DNA of the CDR3: TGTGCCAGCAGCCCCTTCGGAGAGACCCAGTACTTC.

The CDR3, as DNA: TGTGCCAGCAGTTACTTAATGGCGAATCAGCCCCAGCATTTT. Protein: CASSYLMANQPQHF. This rearrangement joins TRBV6-6 to TRBJ1-5; D gene unclear. The CDR3 consists of 14 residues. V gave up 1 base and J gave up 4 bases, with 8 bases separating them. Germline V gene data show CDR1 as MNHNY and CDR2 as SVGAGI (reference sequence).

The chain has TRBV10-1 and TRBJ1-1; no reliable D call. CDR3 length: 13 residues. V lost 10 bases and J 3 bases, leaving 15 bases between the germline ends. Germline CDR1 is WNHNN and CDR2 is SYGVQD (reference sequence). The CDR3 reads CATSPELYTEAFF. The CDR3 DNA follows: TGCGCCACCTCCCCGGAGCTTTACACTGAAGCTTTCTTT.

The CDR3 bases are TGTGCCAGCAGCTCCCACATGACAGGGGCGATCTACGAGCAGTACTTC. It translates to CASSSHMTGAIYEQYF. V and J are TRBV21-1 and TRBJ2-7; the listed D gene, TRBD1, was not tested against the DNA. TRBV21-1 has pseudogene status. There are 16 residues in the CDR3.

The CDR3 DNA reads TGTGCCAGCAGCTGGGACAGGGGTTCTCAAGAGACCCAGTACTTC. Amino acids: CASSWDRGSQETQYF. The chain couples TRBV7-2 to TRBJ2-5; 10 bases match TRBD1. The CDR3 extends over 15 amino acids. Germline loops: CDR1 SGHTA, CDR2 FQGNSA. V lost 4 bases, J lost 2 bases, and 4 bases stayed unmatched.

This clone turned up a few times. The chain has TRBV4-2 and TRBJ2-1; D tentatively reads TRBD1 or TRBD2 (5 bases each). Trimming pared 4 bases from V and 7 bases from J, leaving 5 bases between. CDR3 length: 11 residues. CDR1 is LGHNA and CDR2 is YNFKEQ in the germline V gene. In DNA, the CDR3 is TGTGCCAGCAGCCGGGGGAATGAGCAGTTCTTC. Translating gives CASSRGNEQFF.

This clone has only one observation. This chain uses TRBV6-6 with TRBJ1-2; D uncertain. The CDR3 covers 10 residues. CDR1 is MNHNY and CDR2 is SVGAGI in the germline V gene (reference sequence). The V and J ends lost 0 bases and 13 bases respectively, with 6 bases between them. CDR3 sequence reads: CASSYSIVTF. CDR3 DNA: TGTGCCAGCAGTTACTCGATTGTCACCTTC.

The J gene is TRBJ2-2, the V gene TRBV11-3, with D perhaps matching TRBD1 (8 bases). The V gene's germline CDR1 is SGHNT and CDR2 YENEEA. V gave up 5 bases and J gave up 4 bases, with 17 bases separating them. The length of the CDR3 is 16 residues. DNA of the CDR3: TGTGCCAGCAGCGCCCGACAGGGGAGGGTCACCGGGGAGCTGTTTTTT. As protein: CASSARQGRVTGELFF.

The chain uses TRBV5-6 and TRBJ2-1; 11 nucleotides align to TRBD2. The J segment lost 2 bases and the V segment lost 2 bases, leaving 12 bases of the junction unmatched. Germline CDR1 reads SGHDT; CDR2 reads YYEEEE. CDR3 length: 19 amino acids. CDR3 in DNA: TGTGCCAGCAGCTTATCGTTACTAGCGGGGGTTACGGCCTACAATGAGCAGTTCTTC. Protein: CASSLSLLAGVTAYNEQFF.

The chain couples TRBV6-5 to TRBJ1-4, with D tentatively TRBD1 (6 bases). The CDR3 consists of 15 residues. V was shortened by 5 bases and J by 8 bases, with 18 bases between the two germline ends. Looked up from germline, CDR1 is MNHEY and CDR2 is SVGAGI. The CDR3 reads CASSTRQAGGEKLFF. CDR3 in DNA: TGTGCCAGCAGTACCCGACAGGCCGGAGGGGAAAAACTGTTTTTT.

The chain uses TRBV9 and TRBJ1-5; no definite D call. V was clipped by 2 bases and J by 0 bases, with 9 bases between them. The CDR3 consists of 15 residues. Per the germline V gene, CDR1 is SGDLS and CDR2 is YYNGEE. CDR3 sequence reads: CASSVLADSNQPQHF. The CDR3 coding sequence is TGTGCCAGCAGCGTTTTAGCAGATAGCAATCAGCCCCAGCATTTT.

This chain links TRBV11-2 with TRBJ2-2, with a possible D match to TRBD1 (5 bases). The CDR3 loop spans 13 amino acids. Germline lookup yields CDR1 SGHAT and CDR2 FQNNGV. The germline V and J ends were trimmed by 2 bases and 7 bases, with 8 bases remaining between them. CDR3 nucleotide sequence: TGTGCCAGCAGCTTAAGACAGATCGGGGAGCTGTTTTTT. Protein sequence: CASSLRQIGELFF.

The chain is built from TRBV18 and TRBJ2-5; 7 nucleotides align to TRBD2. The germline V gene encodes CDR1 KGHSH and CDR2 LQKENI. Trimming cost V 2 bases and J 7 bases; bases outside gene matches: 4. The CDR3 is 13 residues long. This CDR3 reads CASSPNGEGTQYF. In DNA, the CDR3 is TGTGCCAGCTCACCAAACGGGGAGGGGACCCAGTACTTC.

This clone was seen more than once but under ten times. This chain links TRBV27 with TRBJ2-2; D possibly corresponds to TRBD1 (6 bases). CDR1 and CDR2 (germline): MNHEY, SMNVEV (reference sequence). Trimming left V 4 bases short and J 5 bases short, with 11 bases between. The CDR3 totals 14 residues. The CDR3 DNA follows: TGTGCCAGCAGTTCGTTCCAGGGGACCGGGGAGCTGTTTTTT. Its translation is CASSSFQGTGELFF.

V is TRBV18 and J is TRBJ2-3; 9 bases agree with TRBD2. With 5 bases clipped from V and 1 base from J, the junction kept 4 bases outside the gene matches. From germline, CDR1 is KGHSH and CDR2 LQKENI. This CDR3 contains 15 residues. The DNA for the CDR3 is TGTGCCAGCTCAAGGCTAGCGGGGCGCACAGATACGCAGTATTTT. Translated, it gives CASSRLAGRTDTQYF.

This chain joins TRBV11-1 and TRBJ1-6; TRBD1 is a possible D gene (5 bases). The CDR3 is 14 residues long. V lost 3 bases, J lost 8 bases, and 11 bases lay in between. Germline CDR1 and CDR2: SGHAT and FQDESV (reference sequence). CDR3 sequence: CASSLDMSYSPLHF. The CDR3 region has the DNA TGTGCCAGCAGCTTGGACATGAGTTATTCACCCCTCCACTTT.

The chain uses TRBV27 and TRBJ1-1, with 7 bases identical to TRBD1. V lost 8 bases and J lost 5; bases outside the gene matches: 11. Germline CDR1 reads MNHEY; CDR2 reads SMNVEV (reference sequence). This CDR3 has 14 residues. The CDR3 spells CASRWEGAGTEAFF. For the CDR3, the DNA is TGTGCCAGCCGTTGGGAGGGGGCGGGAACTGAAGCTTTCTTT.

V gene TRBV10-1 combines with J gene TRBJ2-1, with 8 bases fitting TRBD2. The CDR3 loop spans 15 amino acids. V shed 2 bases, J shed 7 bases, and the junction held 7 bases outside the gene matches. The germline V gene has CDR1 WNHNN and CDR2 SYGVQD (reference sequence). As DNA, the CDR3 is TGCGCCAGCAGTGAGGGCCGGGGGGGCGCGAATGAGCAGTTCTTC. Its translation is CASSEGRGGANEQFF.

The chain couples TRBV11-2 to TRBJ1-2, with D maybe TRBD1 (5 bases). The CDR3 totals 13 residues. The V gene lost 0 bases and the J gene lost 8 bases, with 10 bases spanning the gap. CDR1 and CDR2 (germline): SGHAT, FQNNGV. The chain's CDR3 is CASSLDRDDGYTF. As DNA, the CDR3 is TGTGCCAGCAGCTTAGACAGGGATGACGGCTACACCTTC.

Here the CDR3 DNA reads TGTGCCAGCTCCCCGACGCAGGGAAAGGACACTGAAGCTTTCTTT. Protein product: CASSPTQGKDTEAFF. This chain connects TRBV18 to TRBJ1-1, with D possibly being TRBD1 (5 bases). CDR1 and CDR2 (germline): KGHSH, LQKENI. Trimming removed 6 bases from V and 3 bases from J, with 17 bases in between. The CDR3 extends over 15 amino acids.

V gene TRBV7-3 combines with J gene TRBJ1-6, with a tentative D call TRBD1 (5 bases). Germline lookup yields CDR1 SGHTA and CDR2 FQGTGA. Trimming removed 1 base from V and 7 bases from J, with 8 bases in between. The CDR3 extends over 14 amino acids. Here the CDR3 reads CASSLMGENSPLHF. CDR3 in DNA: TGTGCCAGCAGCTTAATGGGGGAGAATTCACCCCTCCACTTT.

V is TRBV7-9 and J is TRBJ2-3; D is unresolved. The V gene lost 3 bases and the J gene lost 1 base, with 5 bases spanning the gap. This CDR3 contains 13 residues. The germline V gene has CDR1 SEHNR and CDR2 FQNEAQ (reference sequence). CDR3 in amino acids: CASSFLGTDTQYF. In nucleotides, the CDR3 is TGTGCCAGCAGCTTCTTGGGCACAGATACGCAGTATTTT.

This chain uses TRBV7-2 with TRBJ2-7; possibly TRBD2 for D (5 bases). Trimming shortened V by 1 base and J by 7 bases, and 14 bases separated the two germline ends. Germline CDR1 reads SGHTA; CDR2 reads FQGNSA. The CDR3 loop spans 14 amino acids. The DNA of the CDR3 is TGTGCCAGCAGCTTAGATGGTTTAGCGACGGAGCAGTACTTC. It encodes CASSLDGLATEQYF.